This entry concerns a single T cell receptor beta chain. This entry comes from a study of shared clonotypes between healthy human individuals. About the research overall: Each donor had three CD4 naive, three CD4 memory, two CD8 naive and one CD8 memory plate.

The protocol was immunoSEQ multiplex PCR, while the TCRdb copy is restricted to in-frame clones and leaves out a portion. The sample includes fewer than 1.6 million clones, approximately 98.5% of them seen just once. CDR3 length: 17 residues. Trimming cost V 0 bases and J 5 bases; bases outside gene matches: 6. The germline CDR1 and CDR2 sequences are LNHNV and YYDKDF (reference sequence). V is TRBV15 and J is TRBJ2-1, with 11 bases fitting TRBD2. This clonotype was obtained from a man younger than 45 in good health. The sequenced material came from naive CD4+ T cells sorted from blood. The subset: CD45RA+ positively selected. The CDR3 DNA reads TGTGCCACCAGCAGAGATCGACTAGCGGGATTTAACAATGAGCAGTTCTTC. Its protein is CATSRDRLAGFNNEQFF.